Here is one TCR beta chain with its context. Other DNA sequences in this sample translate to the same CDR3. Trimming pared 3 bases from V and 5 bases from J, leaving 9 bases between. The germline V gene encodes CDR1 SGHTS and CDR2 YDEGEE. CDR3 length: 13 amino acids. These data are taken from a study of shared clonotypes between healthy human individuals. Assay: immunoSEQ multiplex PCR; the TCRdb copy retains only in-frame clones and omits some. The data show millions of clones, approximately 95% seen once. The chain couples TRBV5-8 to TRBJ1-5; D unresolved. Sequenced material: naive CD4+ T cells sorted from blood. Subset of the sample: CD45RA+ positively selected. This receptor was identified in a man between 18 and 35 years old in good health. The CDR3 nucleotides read TGTGCCAGCAGCTCGGACCCATATCAGCCCCAGCATTTT. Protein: CASSSDPYQPQHF.